This T cell receptor beta chain was documented in a study of shared clonotypes between healthy human individuals. Study in general: Three CD4 naive, three CD4 memory, two CD8 naive and one CD8 memory plate were used per donor.

As to this clone: Its target is not known.

The CDR3 consists of 14 residues. Germline V gene data show CDR1 as SGHRS and CDR2 as YFSETQ. Trimming pared 0 bases from V and 9 bases from J, leaving 13 bases between. Several immunoSEQ plates held equal portions of the genomic DNA taken from each subset. Sequencing used immunoSEQ multiplex PCR; TCRdb keeps in-frame clones, though not all of them. The table shows millions of clones, with approximately 93% occurring only once. Broader study findings: Depth of sequencing was expected to influence donor clonotype sharing. Tissue TCR repertoires likely differ from these blood-only repertoires.

Sequencing was done on a sample of naive CD4+ T cells from PBMCs. Sample subset: CD45RA+ positively selected. The source is a man aged 18 to 30 in good health. Some clones in this sample may be carry-over from other donors' samples. V is TRBV5-1 and J is TRBJ2-1; perhaps D is TRBD1 or TRBD2 (6 bases each). This chain's CDR3 is CASSLAQGGGEQFF. Here the CDR3 DNA reads TGCGCCAGCAGCTTGGCCCAAGGAGGGGGTGAGCAGTTCTTC.